This entry is about one T cell receptor (beta chain). Time point noted: peripheral blood 6 weeks after treatment start. The data were obtained in a study of PD-L1 blockade in urothelial cancer. CDR3 length equals 16 residues. In germline, CDR1 is MNHNY, CDR2 SVGAGI (reference sequence). The V end was cut by 2 bases, the J end by 9 bases, with 22 bases between. The method was immunoSEQ multiplex PCR; TCRdb's version includes in-frame clones alone and lacks a portion of them. Of more than 95,000 clones listed, more than 70% are singletons. The chain carries TRBV6-6 and TRBJ2-5; D is possibly TRBD1 (7 bases). The clonotype comes from a man aged 50 to 60 with urothelial cancer. Sequenced material: PBMCs, taken around atezolizumab (anti-PD-L1) treatment. The CDR3 here is CASSYRRGSPTGPQYF. The CDR3 nucleotides read TGTGCCAGCAGTTACAGGCGGGGCTCCCCGACAGGGCCCCAGTACTTC.